These 11 T cell receptor beta chains came from one sample sequenced in a study of spatial heterogeneity in lung cancer. Findings and caveats of the study: Mutation tallies in tumors tracked expanded intratumoral alpha and beta TCR counts.

Noted time point: sample taken at primary tumor resection. No antigen has been identified for these receptors. TCRdb used MiXCR to reprocess the 5' RACE reads, holding one entry per CDR3 protein. The repertoire has approximately 7,600 distinct CDR3 sequences, about 14% of them found once; the top ten carry 7% to 9%. The sequencing used lung tumor tissue, collected at surgery. The receptor set was obtained from a female donor with early-stage non-small cell lung cancer.

This clonotype is judged medium-sized. With the library built for alpha chains, this beta chain is off target and its frequency is not meaningful. The chain combines TRBV5-4 with TRBJ2-1; 10 bases align to TRBD2. The J segment lost 4 bases and the V segment lost 0 bases, leaving 7 bases of the junction unmatched. Looked up from germline, CDR1 is SGHNT and CDR2 is YYREEE (reference sequence). CDR3 length equals 17 residues. In DNA, the CDR3 is TGTGCCAGCAGCTTGGCACTAGCGGGGACCCTATACAATGAGCAGTTCTTC. This codes for CASSLALAGTLYNEQFF.

Ten or more counts support this clonotype. This beta chain appears as a stray read in a library generated for alpha chains; its size is not informative. This chain uses TRBV13 with TRBJ2-7; 12 positions match TRBD1. CDR3 length: 18 amino acids. The germline V gene encodes CDR1 PRHDT and CDR2 FYEKMQ (reference sequence). The trim removed 4 bases at V and 4 bases at J, leaving 14 bases unmatched. CDR3 protein: CASSWTGTGGAPRYEQYF. The CDR3 nucleotides read TGTGCCAGCAGCTGGACCGGGACAGGGGGCGCGCCCAGGTACGAGCAGTACTTC. Drawing the rest from reference TRBV13 and TRBJ2-7, the complete variable domain is AAGVIQSPRHLIKEKRETATLKCYPIPRHDTVYWYQQGPGQDPQFLISFYEKMQSDKGSIPDRFSAQQFSDYHSELNMSSLELGDSALYFCASSWTGTGGAPRYEQYFGPGTRLTVT.

By share of the sample, this clonotype is medium-sized. This beta chain is off target for a library built for alpha chains, so its abundance means little. This chain joins TRBV6-5 and TRBJ2-7, with TRBD2 matching over 8 bases. V trimming: 8 bases; J trimming: 3 bases; junction bases outside the gene matches: 6. Germline CDR1 and CDR2: MNHEY and SVGAGI. This CDR3 is 13 amino acids long. Here the CDR3 reads CASARGGSYEQYF. The CDR3, as DNA: TGTGCCAGCGCACGGGGGGGGAGCTACGAGCAGTACTTC.

To note about this clonotype: Because the library targeted alpha chains, this beta chain is an off-target read whose size means little. The chain couples TRBV4-1 to TRBJ1-2; D gene ambiguous. CDR1 and CDR2 from the germline V gene are MGHRA and YSYEKL. The CDR3 length is 15 residues. Trimming stripped 0 bases from V and 3 bases from J, with 11 bases between. CDR3 residues: CASSQDGYSYYGYTF. In DNA, the CDR3 is TGCGCCAGCAGCCAAGACGGCTATTCCTACTATGGCTACACCTTC.

This clonotype was counted ten times or more. For a library built for alpha chains, this beta chain is a stray read; little rests on its size. The rearrangement joins TRBV11-2 to TRBJ2-7; D call uncertain. This CDR3 spans 12 amino acids. Between the trimmed V and J ends, which lost 5 bases and 2 bases, there was a span of 7 bases. Germline lookup yields CDR1 SGHAT and CDR2 FQNNGV. As DNA, the CDR3 is TGTGCCAGCAGCCTCGCGGCCTACGAGCAGTACTTC. Protein sequence: CASSLAAYEQYF. Full variable domain (missing parts from reference TRBV11-2 and TRBJ2-7): EAGVAQSPRYKIIEKRQSVAFWCNPISGHATLYWYQQILGQGPKLLIQFQNNGVVDDSQLPKDRFSAERLKGVDSTLKIQPAKLEDSAVYLCASSLAAYEQYFGPGTRLTVT.

This clonotype is medium-sized in the sample. Being off target in a library aimed at alpha chains, this beta chain has a size of little meaning. The rearrangement uses TRBV27 and TRBJ2-1, with 7 positions matching TRBD2. This CDR3 comprises 14 residues. Unmatched junction bases numbered 8, after V lost 2 bases and J lost 10 bases. CDR1 and CDR2 (germline): MNHEY, SMNVEV (reference sequence). CDR3 loop: CASSLIKRGNEQFF. CDR3 DNA: TGTGCCAGCAGTTTAATAAAGCGGGGAAACGAGCAGTTCTTC.

In the case of this clonotype: The library was built for alpha chains, so this beta chain is an off-target read and its size means little. The CDR3 bases are TGTGCCAGCTCACCTCTCCCTCGGGGCGGAAAGTATGGCTACACCTTC. Translating gives CASSPLPRGGKYGYTF. The chain is built from TRBV18 and TRBJ1-2; weak D call: TRBD1 (5 bases). Deletions cut 3 bases from V and 5 bases from J, with 19 bases between. The germline V gene has CDR1 KGHSH and CDR2 LQKENI. This CDR3 is built from 16 residues.

There are many counts of this clonotype. Because this beta chain is a stray read in a library intended to capture alpha chains, its abundance should not be given much weight. This chain links TRBV7-3 with TRBJ1-1, with D uncertain. V was cut by 5 bases and J by 1 base, with 8 bases left in between. Germline values: CDR1 SGHTA, CDR2 FQGTGA. The CDR3 loop spans 13 amino acids. CDR3 in DNA: TGTGCCAGCAGCCCAGCCGAGAACACTGAAGCTTTCTTT. It yields the protein CASSPAENTEAFF.

This clonotype occurred many times. This beta chain came through as a stray read in a library set up for alpha chains, and its size says little. This rearrangement joins TRBV20-1 to TRBJ1-6, with TRBD1 matching over 8 bases. Germline lookup yields CDR1 DFQATT and CDR2 SNEGSKA (reference sequence). CDR3 length equals 14 residues. Trimming removed 7 bases from V and 6 bases from J; junction bases left unmatched: 8. The CDR3 DNA reads as TGCAGTGTGCCGGAGACAGGGGTTAATTCACCCCTCCACTTT. Translation: CSVPETGVNSPLHF.

This clonotype appeared many times. This beta chain represents an off-target read in a library built for alpha chains; its size is of limited meaning. V gene TRBV12-3 or TRBV12-4 combines with J gene TRBJ2-3; D is uncertain. The CDR3 extends over 13 amino acids. V lost 7 bases to trimming and J lost 4 bases, with 12 bases between them. The CDR3 loop reads CASNGPIADTQYF. The CDR3 DNA is TGTGCCAGCAATGGCCCAATAGCAGATACGCAGTATTTT.

In this sample, this clonotype is medium-sized. Being off target in a library aimed at alpha chains, this beta chain has a size of little meaning. The gene calls are TRBV11-2 and TRBJ1-1; no clear D gene. V was pared by 6 bases and J by 0 bases, with 17 bases between. The CDR3 sequence is 16 residues long. CDR1 SGHAT and CDR2 FQNNGV come from the germline V gene. The CDR3 nucleotides are TGTGCCAGCAGGAAAGTCGGGGTTCGAGTGAACACTGAAGCTTTCTTT. This gives the protein CASRKVGVRVNTEAFF.